This T cell receptor beta chain appears in the sequencing data of a study of CD8+ T cells in alopecia areata. Isolation of CD4+ and CD8+ T cells from PBMCs was achieved by sorting. General study results and limits: Clonality exceeded that of normal scalp in lesional scalp, most notably in alopecia totalis/universalis.

To note about this clone: Its antigen is as yet unknown.

TCR sequencing used cDNA made by reverse transcription of extracted RNA. The data were produced by immunoSEQ multiplex PCR, yet TCRdb's version contains in-frame clones alone and is incomplete. Of about 100,000 clones in the sample, almost 60% were seen once. The germline gives CDR1 SNHLY, CDR2 FYNNEI. Trimming removed 4 bases from V and 0 bases from J, with 16 bases in between. This CDR3 comprises 17 residues. The J gene is TRBJ2-4, the V gene TRBV2; D uncertain. This receptor was obtained from a human donor in good health. The specimen was CD8+ T cells sorted from blood. The CDR3 nucleotides read TGTGCCAGCAGTGTCCACCCCCTTGTGACAGCCAAAAACATTCAGTACTTC. Translating gives CASSVHPLVTAKNIQYF.